The source of this T cell receptor beta chain is a study of T-cell reconstitution after alpha-beta-depleted transplantation in children. Overall study findings and caveats: Most T-cell counts and diversity one year after the transplant came from T cells that were newly produced.

Construction of the TCRbeta library involved unique molecular identifiers. TCRdb passed the PCR reads through MiXCR, listing each CDR3 protein once. This sample has fewer than 350,000 distinct CDR3 sequences, with around 7.1% found just once. This clonotype occurred many times. Antigen specificity is unknown. Germline assignment: CDR1 SGHRS and CDR2 YFSETQ. V lost 3 bases to trimming and J lost 2 bases; unmatched junction nucleotides: 0. This CDR3 has 15 residues. The sequenced sample was peripheral blood, obtained 360 days after TCRalphabeta/CD19-depleted stem cell transplant. The TCR comes from a female patient between 2 and 10 years old who had a stem cell transplant for Fanconi anemia, so the T cells may come from the graft donor. This chain joins TRBV5-1 and TRBJ2-7; TRBD2 aligns across 15 bases. The CDR3 DNA reads as TGCGCCAGCAGCTGGACTAGCGGGAGGGCCTACGAGCAGTACTTC. Its translation: CASSWTSGRAYEQYF.